One and the same sample provided the 20 T cell receptor beta chains below, sequenced in a study of blood T cell repertoires in COVID-19. Using immunoSEQ multiplex PCR, the repertoire was profiled, and TCRdb retains in-frame clones only, with some absent. The sample lists under 300,000 clones; about four fifths were seen once. Sequences were obtained from peripheral blood. The receptors shown here come from an elderly man with acute or convalescent COVID-19.

The chain joins TRBV27 to TRBJ2-7, with D possibly being TRBD1 (5 bases). The CDR3 covers 14 residues. V lost 6 bases to trimming and J lost 1 base, with 13 bases between them. Per the germline V gene, CDR1 is MNHEY and CDR2 is SMNVEV (reference sequence). The CDR3 DNA reads as TGTGCCAGCAGCCCCTCAGGGTCGTCCTACGAGCAGTACTTC. Translation: CASSPSGSSYEQYF.

This clone was seen more than once but under ten times. The chain recombines TRBV5-5 with TRBJ1-6; D is possibly TRBD1 (5 bases). V was pared by 1 base and J by 6 bases, with 11 bases between. CDR1 SGHKS and CDR2 YYEKEE come from the germline V gene (reference sequence). The CDR3 loop spans 15 amino acids. The CDR3 protein is CASSLLGGVNSPLHF. CDR3 nucleotide sequence: TGTGCCAGCAGCTTGTTGGGGGGGGTTAATTCACCCCTCCACTTT. Looking up the rest from reference TRBV5-5 and TRBJ1-6 gives the full variable domain: DAGVTQSPTHLIKTRGQQVTLRCSPISGHKSVSWYQQVLGQGPQFIFQYYEKEERGRGNFPDRFSARQFPNYSSELNVNALLLGDSALYLCASSLLGGVNSPLHFGNGTRLTVT.

V is TRBV18 and J is TRBJ2-7; D remains unclear. Trimming took off 2 bases at V and 7 bases at J, with 6 bases between the two ends. CDR3 length: 11 residues. Germline lookup yields CDR1 KGHSH and CDR2 LQKENI. CDR3 DNA sequence: TGTGCCAGCTCACCAGAGCGAGAGCAGTACTTC. It translates to CASSPEREQYF.

V is TRBV29-1 and J is TRBJ1-2; the match to TRBD1 covers 7 bases. The CDR3 has 13 residues. Germline loops: CDR1 SQVTM, CDR2 ANQGSEA. Trimming removed 4 bases from V and 6 bases from J; junction bases left unmatched: 8. CDR3 loop: CSVARQGDDGYTF. Written as DNA, the CDR3 is TGCAGCGTTGCTAGGCAGGGGGACGATGGCTACACCTTC.

The chain employs TRBV11-2 and TRBJ2-1, with TRBD1 matching 9 bases. CDR1 and CDR2 (germline): SGHAT, FQNNGV. V dropped 1 base and J dropped 15; count of bases not matched to a gene: 19. The CDR3 covers 17 residues. CDR3 in DNA: TGTGCCAGCAGCTTAGGCTCCGGCGACAGGGGGAAGCATTACCGGTTCTTC. The encoded protein is CASSLGSGDRGKHYRFF.

The chain uses TRBV25-1 and TRBJ1-2, with D perhaps TRBD1 (6 bases). CDR3 length equals 13 residues. V was trimmed by 3 bases and J by 6 bases, leaving 11 bases between them. Germline V gene lookup returns CDR1 MGHDK and CDR2 SYGVNS. DNA for the CDR3: TGTGCCAGCAGTGACGTCAGGGGCGATGGCTACACCTTC. Translation gives CASSDVRGDGYTF.

V gene TRBV25-1 combines with J gene TRBJ1-2, with D hard to call. The CDR3 has 13 amino acids. Germline lookup yields CDR1 MGHDK and CDR2 SYGVNS. Trimming left V 2 bases short and J 5 bases short, with 9 bases between. CDR3 in amino acids: CASSEGASYGYTF. The DNA of the CDR3 is TGTGCCAGCAGTGAAGGAGCATCTTATGGCTACACCTTC.

The J gene is TRBJ1-1, the V gene TRBV6-1; D perhaps matches TRBD1 (5 bases). CDR3 length: 13 amino acids. V lost 2 bases to trimming and J lost 6 bases, with 10 bases between them. CDR1 and CDR2 from the germline V gene are MNHNS and SASEGT. CDR3 sequence: CASSERTNSEAFF. CDR3 in DNA: TGTGCCAGCAGTGAAAGGACAAATTCTGAAGCTTTCTTT.

The chain carries TRBV18 and TRBJ2-5, with 10 positions matching TRBD1. CDR3 length equals 14 residues. Germline lookup yields CDR1 KGHSH and CDR2 LQKENI. J lost 5 bases, V lost 3 bases, and 3 bases had no gene match. The chain's CDR3 is CASSPVTGGETQYF. The CDR3, as DNA: TGTGCCAGCTCACCTGTGACAGGGGGCGAGACCCAGTACTTC.

This rearrangement joins TRBV7-8 to TRBJ2-1; 9 bases align to TRBD2. The V gene end was trimmed by 0 bases and the J gene end by 0 bases; junction bases not matched to a gene: 12. The germline V gene has CDR1 SGHVS and CDR2 FQNEAQ. The CDR3 is 20 amino acids. The CDR3 DNA reads as TGTGCCAGCAGCTTAGCCGGCGAGACTAGCGGAGAACCCTCCTACAATGAGCAGTTCTTC. Amino acids: CASSLAGETSGEPSYNEQFF.

The chain carries TRBV10-1 and TRBJ2-3, with D perhaps matching TRBD2 (6 bases). V shed 5 bases and J shed 4 bases, with 16 bases lying between them. The CDR3 has 15 residues. Germline lookup yields CDR1 WNHNN and CDR2 SYGVQD (reference sequence). The CDR3 nucleotides are TGCGCCAGCAGTCGAGGTCAGGGAGGCGCAGATACGCAGTATTTT. Amino acid sequence: CASSRGQGGADTQYF.

V usage is TRBV2 and J usage is TRBJ2-7; 12 bases are shared with TRBD1. CDR3 length: 14 residues. Germline lookup yields CDR1 SNHLY and CDR2 FYNNEI. V shed 6 bases and J 3 bases; nucleotides not matched to a gene: 3. CDR3: CASSGTGGFYEQYF. DNA of the CDR3: TGTGCCAGCAGCGGGACAGGGGGCTTCTACGAGCAGTACTTC. The entire variable domain, with the rest obtained from reference TRBV2 and TRBJ2-7, is as follows: EPEVTQTPSHQVTQMGQEVILRCVPISNHLYFYWYRQILGQKVEFLVSFYNNEISEKSEIFDDQFSVERPDGSNFTLKIRSTKLEDSAMYFCASSGTGGFYEQYFGPGTRLTVT.

The chain is built from TRBV2 and TRBJ1-5; TRBD1 is a possible D gene (6 bases). The V end lost 6 bases, the J end lost 12 bases, and 21 bases lay between the germline ends. The germline gives CDR1 SNHLY, CDR2 FYNNEI. The CDR3 has 14 residues. The CDR3 nucleotides read TGTGCCAGCAGAGACGACAGGTCTACCTACGGCCAGCATTTT. Residues: CASRDDRSTYGQHF.

The chain couples TRBV18 to TRBJ2-2; 9 bases align to TRBD1. Per the germline V gene, CDR1 is KGHSH and CDR2 is LQKENI. V lost 5 bases, J lost 4 bases, and 8 bases stayed unmatched. This CDR3 is 16 amino acids long. The CDR3 DNA reads TGTGCCAGCTCAGCGTCGGGACAGGGCGTCACCGGGGAGCTGTTTTTT. It codes for CASSASGQGVTGELFF. Looking up the rest from reference TRBV18 and TRBJ2-2 gives the full variable domain: NAGVMQNPRHLVRRRGQEARLRCSPMKGHSHVYWYRQLPEEGLKFMVYLQKENIIDESGMPKERFSAEFPKEGPSILRIQQVVRGDSAAYFCASSASGQGVTGELFFGEGSRLTVL.

V usage is TRBV11-2 and J usage is TRBJ2-7, with 12 nucleotides matching TRBD2. The germline CDR1 and CDR2 sequences are SGHAT and FQNNGV. With V trimmed by 6 bases and J by 2 bases, 8 bases remained unmatched. The CDR3 runs 16 residues. The CDR3 nucleotides read TGTGCCAGCAGTTCTCGACTAGCGGGGGCGACCTACGAGCAGTACTTC. It codes for CASSSRLAGATYEQYF.

V and J are TRBV7-3 and TRBJ2-7; 7 bases line up with TRBD1. The CDR3 is 13 amino acids. CDR1 is SGHTA, CDR2 FQGTGA, per germline. J gave up 4 bases and V 3 bases, and 3 bases lay outside the gene matches. CDR3 sequence: CASSFLQGYEQYF. The CDR3 bases are TGTGCCAGCAGCTTCCTACAGGGGTACGAGCAGTACTTC. Variable domain in full (rest from reference TRBV7-3 and TRBJ2-7): GAGVSQTPSNKVTEKGKYVELRCDPISGHTALYWYRQSLGQGPEFLIYFQGTGAADDSGLPNDRFFAVRPEGSVSTLKIQRTERGDSAVYLCASSFLQGYEQYFGPGTRLTVT.

A note on this clone: At one boundary the junction diverges from the germline segment, which might be a read error. V gene TRBV5-1 combines with J gene TRBJ2-7; 9 bases are a match to TRBD2. Germline-derived CDR1 and CDR2 are SGHRS and YFSETQ. The CDR3 has 15 residues. This CDR3 reads CASRLAPSGAYEQYF. In nucleotides, the CDR3 is TGCGCCAGCAGATTGGCTCCTAGCGGGGCCTACGAGCAGTACTTC.

With regard to this clone: This sample includes further DNA sequences coding for the same CDR3. The chain recombines TRBV7-8 with TRBJ2-7; D call uncertain. From germline, CDR1 is SGHVS and CDR2 FQNEAQ. The V and J ends lost 5 bases and 4 bases respectively, with 9 bases between them. The CDR3 length is 12 residues. For the CDR3, the DNA is TGTGCCAGCAGCCTATCCGGGTACGAGCAGTACTTC. Protein product: CASSLSGYEQYF.

The chain links TRBV16 to TRBJ2-4; D ambiguous. The CDR3 has 14 amino acids. Germline V CDR1 and CDR2: KGHSY, FQNENV. Trimming removed 4 bases from V and 6 bases from J, with 13 bases in between. CDR3: CASSLPALRNIQYF. The CDR3 DNA reads TGTGCCAGCAGCCTCCCTGCGCTTAGAAACATTCAGTACTTC.

This clone was counted a single time. The chain carries TRBV19 and TRBJ1-6; maybe TRBD1 (6 bases). CDR3 length: 15 amino acids. CDR1 LNHDA and CDR2 SQIVND come from the germline V gene (reference sequence). The germline V and J ends were trimmed by 5 bases and 8 bases, with 16 bases remaining between them. The CDR3 DNA reads TGTGCCAGTAGTGGGTACAGGGAATTGCATTCACCCCTCCACTTT. Encoded protein: CASSGYRELHSPLHF.